The 16 T cell receptor beta chains below all came from one sample that was sequenced in a study of cytomegalovirus exposure and HLA in healthy donors. It was with 60 Vbeta and 13 Jbeta primers that the PCR ran. Sequenced by immunoSEQ multiplex PCR; TCRdb stores in-frame clones only, minus some. Here the sample spans about 180,000 clones, around 78% being singletons. Sequencing input: PBMCs. These receptors were obtained from a man younger than 30 in good health and CMV-seronegative.

This chain connects TRBV30 to TRBJ1-5; D perhaps matches TRBD1 (6 bases). Germline V lookup: CDR1 GTSNPN, CDR2 SVGIG (reference sequence). The CDR3 has 13 residues. V was cut by 8 bases and J by 2 bases, with 13 bases left in between. The CDR3 here is CAAHSGGNQPQHF. The CDR3 nucleotides are TGTGCCGCCCATTCAGGGGGCAATCAGCCCCAGCATTTT. Based on the CDR3 plus reference TRBV30 and TRBJ1-5, the full variable domain is SQTIHQWPATLVQPVGSPLSLECTVEGTSNPNLYWYRQAAGRGLQLLFYSVGIGQISSEVPQNLSASRPQDRQFILSSKKLLLSDSGFYLCAAHSGGNQPQHFGDGTRLSIL.

The chain joins TRBV5-6 to TRBJ1-5; 7 nucleotides line up with TRBD1. V lost 4 bases, J lost 2 bases, and 6 bases stayed unmatched. CDR1 is SGHDT and CDR2 is YYEEEE in the germline V gene. CDR3 length: 15 amino acids. CDR3 in DNA: TGTGCCAGCAGCGCCACAGGGGACGGCAATCAGCCCCAGCATTTT. Amino acid sequence: CASSATGDGNQPQHF.

The rearrangement joins TRBV4-1 to TRBJ2-3, with 11 bases matching TRBD2. Germline CDR1 reads MGHRA; CDR2 reads YSYEKL. V trimming: 4 bases; J trimming: 3 bases; junction bases outside the gene matches: 12. CDR3 length: 18 residues. The DNA for the CDR3 is TGCGCCAGCAGCCTTCTAAGTGGTTCTAGCGGGAGGACAGATACGCAGTATTTT. It is translated as CASSLLSGSSGRTDTQYF.

This clone was picked up one time. The chain couples TRBV4-1 to TRBJ2-3, with D tentatively TRBD2 (6 bases). Germline V gene lookup returns CDR1 MGHRA and CDR2 YSYEKL. Trimming removed 1 base at V and 8 bases at J, with 22 bases between. The CDR3 is 17 amino acids. The DNA for the CDR3 is TGCGCCAGCAGCCAAGTCGTCGGGGAGGCCCTCGGGGCTACGCAGTATTTT. This encodes CASSQVVGEALGATQYF.

This clone was counted a single time. The rearrangement uses TRBV27 and TRBJ1-1; TRBD1 matches 9 bases. Germline CDR1 and CDR2: MNHEY and SMNVEV (reference sequence). Losses at the gene ends were 2 bases for V and 12 bases for J; bases not matched to a gene: 13. CDR3 length: 15 amino acids. CDR3 sequence reads: CASSLGPTGGGGTFF. For the CDR3, the DNA is TGTGCCAGCAGTTTAGGCCCCACAGGGGGCGGCGGAACTTTCTTT.

This chain connects TRBV6-6 to TRBJ1-2, with 9 bases matching TRBD1. This CDR3 contains 13 residues. The germline V gene has CDR1 MNHNY and CDR2 SVGAGI (reference sequence). V was pared by 5 bases and J by 6 bases, with 4 bases of the junction left unmatched. The CDR3 spells CASSPGTGNGYTF. CDR3 coding DNA: TGTGCCAGCAGTCCCGGGACAGGGAATGGCTACACCTTC.

V and J are TRBV7-9 and TRBJ1-1, with D uncertain. Trimming left V 3 bases short and J 4 bases short, with 9 bases between. The CDR3 extends over 13 amino acids. Germline assignment: CDR1 SEHNR and CDR2 FQNEAQ (reference sequence). CDR3 amino acids: CASSFRRGTEAFF. The CDR3 DNA is TGTGCCAGCAGCTTCAGGCGGGGCACTGAAGCTTTCTTT.

This rearrangement joins TRBV18 to TRBJ2-5, with D unresolved. The CDR3 covers 13 residues. V was shortened by 4 bases and J by 0 bases, with 6 bases between the two germline ends. The germline V gene has CDR1 KGHSH and CDR2 LQKENI. CDR3 sequence reads: CASSLRYQETQYF. The CDR3 DNA reads as TGTGCCAGCTCACTCCGGTACCAAGAGACCCAGTACTTC.

The gene calls are TRBV27 and TRBJ1-3, with D possibly matching TRBD1 (5 bases). The CDR3 runs 13 residues. CDR1 MNHEY and CDR2 SMNVEV come from the germline V gene (reference sequence). Trimming removed 7 bases at V and 6 bases at J, with 13 bases between. The CDR3 nucleotides are TGTGCCAGCACCTCGGGGGTAACAAACACCATATATTTT. It yields the protein CASTSGVTNTIYF.

This clone has just one count. J is TRBJ2-5 and V is TRBV19; D remains unclear. The CDR3 is 13 residues long. The germline gives CDR1 LNHDA, CDR2 SQIVND (reference sequence). V was cut by 7 bases and J by 1 base, with 10 bases left in between. DNA of the CDR3: TGTGCCAGTAATAGCAAGGTCCAAGAGACCCAGTACTTC. Amino acids: CASNSKVQETQYF.

This clone was counted between two and nine times. Relative to the germline gene, one junction end is altered; a read error may explain this. The CDR3 region is CASSLGGLSYTF. CDR3 DNA: TGTGCCAGCAGTTTAGGGGGCCTCAGCTACACCTTC. This chain joins TRBV7-9 and TRBJ1-2; 7 bases line up with TRBD1. The CDR3 extends over 12 amino acids. CDR1 is SEHNR and CDR2 is FQNEAQ in the germline V gene (reference sequence).

This chain links TRBV5-6 with TRBJ1-1, with D possibly matching TRBD1 (6 bases). Between the trimmed V and J ends, which lost 0 bases and 3 bases, there was a span of 15 bases. This CDR3 has 16 residues. The germline V gene encodes CDR1 SGHDT and CDR2 YYEEEE. The CDR3 protein is CASSLAGARGYTEAFF. CDR3 nucleotide sequence: TGTGCCAGCAGCTTGGCAGGGGCGAGGGGCTACACTGAAGCTTTCTTT.

J is TRBJ2-7 and V is TRBV6-6; perhaps TRBD2 as D (6 bases). The CDR3 is made up of 14 amino acids. CDR1 and CDR2 (germline): MNHNY, SVGAGI (reference sequence). Trimming took off 2 bases at V and 3 bases at J, with 11 bases between the two ends. CDR3 region: CASSYSGPVYEQYF. In DNA, the CDR3 is TGTGCCAGCAGTTACAGCGGGCCAGTCTACGAGCAGTACTTC.

The chain joins TRBV4-1 to TRBJ2-1, with TRBD2 matching 8 bases. The CDR3 is made up of 17 amino acids. Germline CDR1 is MGHRA and CDR2 is YSYEKL. V was pared by 0 bases and J by 4 bases, with 8 bases of the junction left unmatched. The CDR3: CASSQDRGGGRYNEQFF. CDR3 DNA sequence: TGCGCCAGCAGCCAAGATCGGGGCGGGGGGCGATACAATGAGCAGTTCTTC.

The chain is built from TRBV2 and TRBJ2-5; 7 bases are a match to TRBD1. Losses at the gene ends were 6 bases for V and 1 base for J; bases not matched to a gene: 2. Germline V gene data show CDR1 as SNHLY and CDR2 as FYNNEI. The CDR3 has 13 residues. CDR3 residues: CASRGTVQETQYF. The CDR3 bases are TGTGCCAGCAGGGGGACAGTCCAAGAGACCCAGTACTTC.

The chain joins TRBV9 to TRBJ2-3; TRBD2 agrees at 8 bases. This CDR3 has 15 residues. Germline CDR1 and CDR2: SGDLS and YYNGEE. V lost 3 bases and J lost 0; bases outside the gene matches: 3. In nucleotides, the CDR3 is TGTGCCAGCAGCGCCGGGGGGGCTAGCACAGATACGCAGTATTTT. Its translation: CASSAGGASTDTQYF.